This TCR beta chain is drawn from a study of blood T cell repertoires in COVID-19. Trimming left V 3 bases short and J 7 bases short, with 14 bases between. This CDR3 comprises 14 residues. CDR1 is SGHTS, CDR2 YDEGEE, per germline. The protocol was immunoSEQ multiplex PCR, while the TCRdb copy is restricted to in-frame clones and leaves out a portion. The table lists about 45,000 clones, over 85% of them singletons. Sample: peripheral blood. The chain has TRBV5-8 and TRBJ2-1; D unclear. The clonotype comes from a man aged 50-60 years with COVID-19, enrolled during active disease. The CDR3 DNA reads as TGTGCCAGCAGCTCGTCGGCTGGGCATAATGAGCAGTTCTTC. Translated, it gives CASSSSAGHNEQFF.